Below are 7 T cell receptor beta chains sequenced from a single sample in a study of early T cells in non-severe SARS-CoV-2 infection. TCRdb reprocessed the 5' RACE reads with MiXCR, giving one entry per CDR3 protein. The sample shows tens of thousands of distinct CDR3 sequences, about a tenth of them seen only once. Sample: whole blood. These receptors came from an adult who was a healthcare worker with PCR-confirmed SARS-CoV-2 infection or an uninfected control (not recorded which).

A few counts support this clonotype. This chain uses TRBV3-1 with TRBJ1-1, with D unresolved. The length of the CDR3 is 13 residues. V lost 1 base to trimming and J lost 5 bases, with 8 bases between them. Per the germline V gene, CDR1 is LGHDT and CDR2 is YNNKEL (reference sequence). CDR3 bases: TGTGCCAGCAGCCAAGTCGTGGAGACTGAAGCTTTCTTT. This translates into CASSQVVETEAFF.

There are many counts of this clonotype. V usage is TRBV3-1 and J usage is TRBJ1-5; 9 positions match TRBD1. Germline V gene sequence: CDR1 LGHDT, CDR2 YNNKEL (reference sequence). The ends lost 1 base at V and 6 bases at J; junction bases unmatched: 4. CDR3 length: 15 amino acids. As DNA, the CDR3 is TGTGCCAGCAGCCAAGGGGGACAGGGAAGTCAGCCCCAGCATTTT. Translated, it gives CASSQGGQGSQPQHF.

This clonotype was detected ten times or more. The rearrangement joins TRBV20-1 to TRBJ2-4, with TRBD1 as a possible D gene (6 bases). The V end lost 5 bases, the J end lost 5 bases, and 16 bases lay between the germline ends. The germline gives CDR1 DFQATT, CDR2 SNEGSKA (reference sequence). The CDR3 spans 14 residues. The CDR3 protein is CSAGGPPDQNIQYF. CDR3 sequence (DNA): TGCAGTGCTGGGGGCCCCCCCGACCAAAACATTCAGTACTTC.

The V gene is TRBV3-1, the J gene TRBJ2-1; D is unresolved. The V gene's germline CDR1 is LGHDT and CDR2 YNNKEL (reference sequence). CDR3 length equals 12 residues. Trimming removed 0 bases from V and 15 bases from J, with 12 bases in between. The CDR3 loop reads CASSQEVKPLFF. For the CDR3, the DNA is TGTGCCAGCAGCCAAGAAGTAAAGCCATTGTTCTTC.

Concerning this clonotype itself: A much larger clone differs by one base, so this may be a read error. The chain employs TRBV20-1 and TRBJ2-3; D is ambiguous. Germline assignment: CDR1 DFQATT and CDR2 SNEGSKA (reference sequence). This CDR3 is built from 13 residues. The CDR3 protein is CSAIVGPSDMQYF. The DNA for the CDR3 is TGCAGTGCAATAGTAGGCCCAAGCGATATGCAGTATTTT.

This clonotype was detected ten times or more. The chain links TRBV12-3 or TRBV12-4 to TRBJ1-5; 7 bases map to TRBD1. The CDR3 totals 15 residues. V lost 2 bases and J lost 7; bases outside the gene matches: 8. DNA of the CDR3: TGTGCCAGCAGTTTAAGCGGGCCAGGGGGACAGCCCCAGCATTTT. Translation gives CASSLSGPGGQPQHF.

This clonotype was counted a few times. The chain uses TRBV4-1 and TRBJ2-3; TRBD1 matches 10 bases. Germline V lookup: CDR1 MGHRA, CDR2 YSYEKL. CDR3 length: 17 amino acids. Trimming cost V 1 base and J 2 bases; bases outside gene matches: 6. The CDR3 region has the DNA TGCGCCAGCAGCCAAGTCACGGGACAGGGGAACACAGATACGCAGTATTTT. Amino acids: CASSQVTGQGNTDTQYF.